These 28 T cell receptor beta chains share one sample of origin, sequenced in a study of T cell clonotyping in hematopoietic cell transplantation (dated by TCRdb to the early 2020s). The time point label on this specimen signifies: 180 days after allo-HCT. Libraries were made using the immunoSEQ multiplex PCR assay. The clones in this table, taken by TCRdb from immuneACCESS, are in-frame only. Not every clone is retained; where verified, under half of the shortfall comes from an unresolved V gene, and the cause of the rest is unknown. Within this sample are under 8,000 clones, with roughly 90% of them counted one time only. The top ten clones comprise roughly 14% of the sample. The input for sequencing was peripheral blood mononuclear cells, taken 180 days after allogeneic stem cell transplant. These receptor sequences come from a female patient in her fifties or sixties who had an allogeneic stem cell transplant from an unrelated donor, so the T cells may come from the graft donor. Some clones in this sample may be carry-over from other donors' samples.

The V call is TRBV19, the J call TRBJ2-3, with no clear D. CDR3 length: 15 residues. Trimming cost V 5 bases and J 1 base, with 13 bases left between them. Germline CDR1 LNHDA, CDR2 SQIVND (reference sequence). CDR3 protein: CASSGAVKRTDTQYF. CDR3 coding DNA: TGTGCCAGTAGTGGCGCGGTAAAACGCACAGATACGCAGTATTTT.

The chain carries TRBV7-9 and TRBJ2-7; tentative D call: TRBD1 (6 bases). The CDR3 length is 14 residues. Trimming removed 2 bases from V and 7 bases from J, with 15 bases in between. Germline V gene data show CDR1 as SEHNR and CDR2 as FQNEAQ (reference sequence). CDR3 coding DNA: TGTGCCAGCAGCTTAACCCTACAGGGTGGGGAGCAGTACTTC. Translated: CASSLTLQGGEQYF.

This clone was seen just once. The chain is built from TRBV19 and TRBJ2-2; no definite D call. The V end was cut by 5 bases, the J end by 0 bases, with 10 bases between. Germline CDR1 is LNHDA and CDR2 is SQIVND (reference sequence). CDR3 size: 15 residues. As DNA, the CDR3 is TGTGCCAGTAGTCCCAGGATTACGAACACCGGGGAGCTGTTTTTT. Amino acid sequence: CASSPRITNTGELFF.

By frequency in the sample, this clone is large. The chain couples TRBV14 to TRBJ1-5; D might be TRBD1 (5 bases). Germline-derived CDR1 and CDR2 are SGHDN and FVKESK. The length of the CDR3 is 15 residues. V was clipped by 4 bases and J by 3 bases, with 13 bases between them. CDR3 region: CASSLRQTINQPQHF. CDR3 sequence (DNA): TGTGCCAGCAGCCTCCGACAGACCATCAATCAGCCCCAGCATTTT.

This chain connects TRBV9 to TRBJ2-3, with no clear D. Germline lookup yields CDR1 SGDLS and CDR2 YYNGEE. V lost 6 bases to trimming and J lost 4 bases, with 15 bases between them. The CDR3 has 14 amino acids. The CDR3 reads CASKGRTGADTQYF. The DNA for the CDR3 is TGTGCCAGCAAGGGTCGGACGGGTGCAGATACGCAGTATTTT. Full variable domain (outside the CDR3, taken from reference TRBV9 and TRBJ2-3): DSGVTQTPKHLITATGQRVTLRCSPRSGDLSVYWYQQSLDQGLQFLIQYYNGEERAKGNILERFSAQQFPDLHSELNLSSLELGDSALYFCASKGRTGADTQYFGPGTRLTVL.

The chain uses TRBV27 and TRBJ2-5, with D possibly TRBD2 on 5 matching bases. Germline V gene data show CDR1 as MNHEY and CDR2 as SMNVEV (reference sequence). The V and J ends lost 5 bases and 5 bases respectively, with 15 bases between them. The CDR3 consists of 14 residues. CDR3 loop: CASSLGLGLETQYF. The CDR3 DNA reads TGTGCCAGCAGTCTAGGACTGGGATTGGAGACCCAGTACTTC.

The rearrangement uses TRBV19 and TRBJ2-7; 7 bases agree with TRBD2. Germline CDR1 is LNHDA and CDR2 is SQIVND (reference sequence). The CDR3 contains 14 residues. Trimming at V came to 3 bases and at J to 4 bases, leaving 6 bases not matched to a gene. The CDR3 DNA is TGTGCCAGTAGTATGGACGGGAGGAGGTACGAGCAGTACTTC. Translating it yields CASSMDGRRYEQYF.

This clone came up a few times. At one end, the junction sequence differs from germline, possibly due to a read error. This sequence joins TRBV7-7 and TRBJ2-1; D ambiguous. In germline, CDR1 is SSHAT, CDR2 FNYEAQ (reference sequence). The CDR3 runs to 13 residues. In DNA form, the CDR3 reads TGTGCTAGCAGCCCCCTCTCCTACAATGAGCAGTTCTTC. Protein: CASSPLSYNEQFF.

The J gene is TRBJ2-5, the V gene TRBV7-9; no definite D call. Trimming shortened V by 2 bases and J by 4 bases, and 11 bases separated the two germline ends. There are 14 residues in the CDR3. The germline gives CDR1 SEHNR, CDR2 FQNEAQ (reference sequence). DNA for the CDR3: TGTGCCAGCAGCTTATTTTGGGGATCAGAGACCCAGTACTTC. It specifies CASSLFWGSETQYF.

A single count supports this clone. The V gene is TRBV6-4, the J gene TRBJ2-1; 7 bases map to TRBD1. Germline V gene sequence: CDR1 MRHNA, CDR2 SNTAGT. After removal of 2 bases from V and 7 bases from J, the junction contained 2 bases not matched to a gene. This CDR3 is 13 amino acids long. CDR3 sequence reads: CASSDGQVNEQFF. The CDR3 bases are TGTGCCAGCAGTGACGGACAGGTAAATGAGCAGTTCTTC.

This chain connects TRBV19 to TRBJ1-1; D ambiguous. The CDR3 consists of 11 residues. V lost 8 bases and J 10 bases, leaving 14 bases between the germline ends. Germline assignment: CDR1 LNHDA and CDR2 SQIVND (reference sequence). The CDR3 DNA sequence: TGTGCCAGTCACAACGAGGGTTCAGCTTTCTTT. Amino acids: CASHNEGSAFF.

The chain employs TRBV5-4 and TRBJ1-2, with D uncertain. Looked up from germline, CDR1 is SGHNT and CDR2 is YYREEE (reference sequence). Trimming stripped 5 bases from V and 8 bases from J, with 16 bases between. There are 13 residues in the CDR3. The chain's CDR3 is CASRDDGMQGYTF. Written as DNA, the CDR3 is TGTGCCAGCAGGGACGACGGGATGCAGGGCTACACCTTC.

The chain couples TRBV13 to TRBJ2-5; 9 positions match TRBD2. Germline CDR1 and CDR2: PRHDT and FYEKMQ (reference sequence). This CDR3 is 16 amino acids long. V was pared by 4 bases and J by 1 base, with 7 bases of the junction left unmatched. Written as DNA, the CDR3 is TGTGCCAGCAGCTGGGAAGCACTAGCGGGCCAAGAGACCCAGTACTTC. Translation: CASSWEALAGQETQYF.

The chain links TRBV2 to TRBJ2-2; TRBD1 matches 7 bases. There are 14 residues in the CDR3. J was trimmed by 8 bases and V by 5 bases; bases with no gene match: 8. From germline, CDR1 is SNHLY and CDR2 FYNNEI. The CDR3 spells CASSKMTGRGELFF. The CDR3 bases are TGTGCCAGCAGTAAAATGACAGGGCGGGGGGAGCTGTTTTTT.

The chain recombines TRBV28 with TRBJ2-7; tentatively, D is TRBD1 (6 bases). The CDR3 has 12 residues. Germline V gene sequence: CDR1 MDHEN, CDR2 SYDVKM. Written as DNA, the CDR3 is TGTGTATCAACTGGGGGCGGGTACGAGCAGTACTTC. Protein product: CVSTGGGYEQYF.

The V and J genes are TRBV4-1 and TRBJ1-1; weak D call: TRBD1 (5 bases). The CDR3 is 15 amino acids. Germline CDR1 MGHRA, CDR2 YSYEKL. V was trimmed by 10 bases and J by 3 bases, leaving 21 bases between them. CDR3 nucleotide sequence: TGCGCCACCCGAGGACCCAACGGGGCGTACACTGAAGCTTTCTTT. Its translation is CATRGPNGAYTEAFF.

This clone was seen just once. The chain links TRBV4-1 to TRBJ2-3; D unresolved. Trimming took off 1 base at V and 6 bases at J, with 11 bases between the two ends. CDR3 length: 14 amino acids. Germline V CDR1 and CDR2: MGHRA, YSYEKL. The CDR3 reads CASSQVTFSDTQYF. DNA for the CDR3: TGCGCCAGCAGCCAAGTCACCTTTAGCGATACGCAGTATTTT.

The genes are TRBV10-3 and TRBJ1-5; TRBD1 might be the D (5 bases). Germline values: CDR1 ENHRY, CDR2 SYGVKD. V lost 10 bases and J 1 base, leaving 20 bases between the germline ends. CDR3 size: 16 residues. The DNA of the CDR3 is TGTGCCACCCATCCGGGGCAGCAAGAAAGCAATCAGCCCCAGCATTTT. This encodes CATHPGQQESNQPQHF.

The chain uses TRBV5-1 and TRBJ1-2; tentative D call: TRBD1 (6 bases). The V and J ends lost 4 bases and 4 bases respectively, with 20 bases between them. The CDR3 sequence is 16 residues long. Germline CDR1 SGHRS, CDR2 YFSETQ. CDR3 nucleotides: TGCGCCAGCAGCCCCTCGAGGGAAACCAGGGGCTATGGCTACACCTTC. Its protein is CASSPSRETRGYGYTF.

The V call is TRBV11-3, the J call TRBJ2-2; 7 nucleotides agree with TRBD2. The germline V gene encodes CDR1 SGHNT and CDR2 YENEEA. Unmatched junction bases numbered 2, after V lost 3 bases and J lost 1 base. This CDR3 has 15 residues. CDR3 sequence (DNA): TGTGCCAGCAGCTTTGGGGGGGAGAACACCGGGGAGCTGTTTTTT. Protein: CASSFGGENTGELFF.

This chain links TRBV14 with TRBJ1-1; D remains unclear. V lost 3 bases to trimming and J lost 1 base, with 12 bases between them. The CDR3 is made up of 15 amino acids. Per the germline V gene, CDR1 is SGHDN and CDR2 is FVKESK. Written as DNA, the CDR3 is TGTGCCAGCAGCCAGGCGGGAGTCCCGAACACTGAAGCTTTCTTT. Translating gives CASSQAGVPNTEAFF.

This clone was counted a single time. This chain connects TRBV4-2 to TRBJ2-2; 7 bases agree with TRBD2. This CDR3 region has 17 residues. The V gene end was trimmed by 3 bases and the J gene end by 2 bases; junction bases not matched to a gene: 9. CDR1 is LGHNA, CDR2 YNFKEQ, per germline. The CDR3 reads CASSQEPGTKNTGELFF. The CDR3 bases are TGTGCCAGCAGCCAGGAGCCCGGGACTAAAAACACCGGGGAGCTGTTTTTT.

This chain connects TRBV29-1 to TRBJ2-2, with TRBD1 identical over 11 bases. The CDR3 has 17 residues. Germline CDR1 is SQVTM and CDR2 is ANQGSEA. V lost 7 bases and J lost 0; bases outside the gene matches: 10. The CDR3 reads CSAAVPGQGANTGELFF. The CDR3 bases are TGCAGCGCCGCTGTACCGGGACAGGGGGCGAACACCGGGGAGCTGTTTTTT.

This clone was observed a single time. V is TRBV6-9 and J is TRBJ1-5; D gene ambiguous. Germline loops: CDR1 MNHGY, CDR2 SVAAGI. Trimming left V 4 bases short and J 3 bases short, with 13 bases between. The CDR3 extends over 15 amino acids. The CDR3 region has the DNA TGTGCCAGCAGTTTATACCCGGACGCCAATCAGCCCCAGCATTTT. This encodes CASSLYPDANQPQHF.

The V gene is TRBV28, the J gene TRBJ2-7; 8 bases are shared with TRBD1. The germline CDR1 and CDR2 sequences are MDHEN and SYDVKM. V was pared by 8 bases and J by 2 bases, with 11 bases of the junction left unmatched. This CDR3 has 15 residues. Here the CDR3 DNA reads TGTGCCAGCCGACAGAGCCGACAGGGGACCTACGAGCAGTACTTC. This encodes CASRQSRQGTYEQYF.

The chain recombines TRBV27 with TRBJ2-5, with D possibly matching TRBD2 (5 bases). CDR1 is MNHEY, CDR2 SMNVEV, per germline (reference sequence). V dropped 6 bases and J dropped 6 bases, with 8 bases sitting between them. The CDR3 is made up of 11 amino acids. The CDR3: CASRLAQTQYF. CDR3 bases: TGTGCCAGCAGGTTAGCGCAGACCCAGTACTTC.

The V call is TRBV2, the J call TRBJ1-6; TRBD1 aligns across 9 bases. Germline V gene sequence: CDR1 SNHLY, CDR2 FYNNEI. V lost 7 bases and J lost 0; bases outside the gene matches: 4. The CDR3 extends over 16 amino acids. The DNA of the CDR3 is TGTGCCAGCACGACAGGGGGAGGCTCCTATAATTCACCCCTCCACTTT. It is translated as CASTTGGGSYNSPLHF.

CDR3 sequence reads: CASSLAQDFPQHF. For the CDR3, the DNA is TGTGCCAGCAGTTTGGCCCAGGATTTTCCCCAGCATTTT. The genes are TRBV27 and TRBJ1-5; no clear D gene. From germline, CDR1 is MNHEY and CDR2 SMNVEV (reference sequence). CDR3 size: 13 residues. The germline V and J ends were trimmed by 3 bases and 10 bases, with 13 bases remaining between them.